This TCR beta chain was profiled in a study of sequential checkpoint blockade in melanoma. Study-level information: Each arm's sequence ended with maintenance nivolumab.

Treatment described: randomized to nivolumab then ipilimumab (arm A) or the reverse (arm B). Some clones are missing from TCRdb's copy, which holds only in-frame ones; the method was immunoSEQ multiplex PCR. The sample yields over 25,000 clones, about 72% seen once. The length of the CDR3 is 14 residues. V was clipped by 3 bases and J by 4 bases, with 14 bases between them. The germline V gene has CDR1 SGHKS and CDR2 YYEKEE (reference sequence). On this clone: Other DNA variants within this sample encode the same CDR3.

Specimen: CD8+ T cells sorted from blood (inferred from file names), collected from a patient given nivolumab and ipilimumab in sequence. The chain joins TRBV5-5 to TRBJ2-7; D might be TRBD1 (5 bases). The TCR comes from a human donor with melanoma. CDR3: CASSSLPGSYEQYF. CDR3 coding DNA: TGTGCCAGCAGCTCACTCCCAGGGTCGTACGAGCAGTACTTC.